This TCR beta chain comes out of a study of memory CD4+ T cells and cytomegalovirus serostatus. Assay: immunoSEQ multiplex PCR; the TCRdb copy retains only in-frame clones and omits some. The sample consists of around 33,000 clones, around 74% of them appearing once. Trimming removed 2 bases at V and 1 base at J, with 8 bases between. The CDR3 contains 14 residues. From germline, CDR1 is MDHEN and CDR2 SYDVKM. This clone was picked up a small number of times. Single viable CD3+CD4+CD8-CD45RO+ cells were sorted as the memory CD4+ T cells. This sequence joins TRBV28 and TRBJ1-1, with D possibly TRBD1 on 6 matching bases. Sequenced: memory CD4+ T cells from blood. The sequence derives from an adult in good health and CMV-seronegative. Some clones in this sample may be carry-over from other donors' samples. The CDR3 coding sequence is TGTGCCAGCAGTTTAGGCAGGGGGAACACTGAAGCTTTCTTT. Translated: CASSLGRGNTEAFF.